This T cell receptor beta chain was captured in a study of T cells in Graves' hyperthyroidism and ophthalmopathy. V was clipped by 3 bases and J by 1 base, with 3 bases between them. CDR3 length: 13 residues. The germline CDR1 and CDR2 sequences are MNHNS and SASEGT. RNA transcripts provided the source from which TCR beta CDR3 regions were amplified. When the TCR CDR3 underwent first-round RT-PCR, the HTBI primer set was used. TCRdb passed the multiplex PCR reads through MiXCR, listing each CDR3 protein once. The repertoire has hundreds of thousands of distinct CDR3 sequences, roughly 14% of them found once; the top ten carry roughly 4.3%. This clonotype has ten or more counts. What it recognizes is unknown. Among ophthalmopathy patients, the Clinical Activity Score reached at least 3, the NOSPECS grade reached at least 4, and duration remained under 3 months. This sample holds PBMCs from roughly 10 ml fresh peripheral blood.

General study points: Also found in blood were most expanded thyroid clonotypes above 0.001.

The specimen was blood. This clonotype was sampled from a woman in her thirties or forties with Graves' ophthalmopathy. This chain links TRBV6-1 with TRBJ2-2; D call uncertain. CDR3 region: CASSDLNTGELFF. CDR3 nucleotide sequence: TGTGCCAGCAGTGACCTGAACACCGGGGAGCTGTTTTTT.